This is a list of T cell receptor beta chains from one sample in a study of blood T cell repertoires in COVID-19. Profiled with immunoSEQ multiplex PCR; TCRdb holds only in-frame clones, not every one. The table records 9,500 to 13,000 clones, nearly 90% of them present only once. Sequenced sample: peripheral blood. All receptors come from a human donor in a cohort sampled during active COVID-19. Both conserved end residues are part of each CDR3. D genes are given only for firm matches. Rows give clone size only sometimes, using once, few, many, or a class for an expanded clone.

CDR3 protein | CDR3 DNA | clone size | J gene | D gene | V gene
CASSLNWGQPQHF | TGTGCCAGCAGCTTAAACTGGGGCCAGCCCCAGCATTTT | . | TRBJ1-5 | . | TRBV7-3
CAWSLGTGDEKLFF | TGTGCCTGGAGTCTTGGGACAGGGGATGAAAAACTGTTTTTT | . | TRBJ1-4 | TRBD1 | TRBV30
CASSLLGGARGNEQFF | TGTGCCAGCAGCCTTCTAGGTGGGGCGCGGGGCAATGAGCAGTTCTTC | . | TRBJ2-1 | . | TRBV14
CASSPGRNTDTQYF | TGTGCCAGCAGCCCGGGTCGAAACACAGATACGCAGTATTTT | few | TRBJ2-3 | . | TRBV5-4
CATSIPNQPQHF | TGTGCCACCAGCATTCCTAATCAGCCCCAGCATTTT | . | TRBJ1-5 | . | TRBV15
CASSLDFTDTQYF | TGTGCCAGCAGCTTGGACTTTACAGATACGCAGTATTTT | . | TRBJ2-3 | . | TRBV11-2
CASSQAVPNTEAFF | TGTGCCAGCAGCCAAGCGGTCCCGAACACTGAAGCTTTCTTT | . | TRBJ1-1 | . | TRBV4-2
CASSPPHSNTEAFF | TGTGCCAGCTCACCACCGCACAGCAACACTGAAGCTTTCTTT | . | TRBJ1-1 | . | TRBV18
CASSPRQGGTGNTIYF | TGTGCCAGCTCACCCCGACAGGGAGGTACTGGAAACACCATATATTTT | once | TRBJ1-3 | TRBD1 | TRBV18
CASSYLGLAGVLYNEQFF | TGTGCCAGCAGTTACCTGGGACTAGCGGGGGTACTTTACAATGAGCAGTTCTTC | . | TRBJ2-1 | TRBD2 | TRBV6-2/TRBV6-3
CASSELATGELFF | TGTGCCAGCAGTGAATTGGCAACCGGGGAGCTGTTTTTT | . | TRBJ2-2 | . | TRBV6-4
CASADGGRGTEAFF | TGCGCCAGCGCCGACGGGGGTAGAGGCACTGAAGCTTTCTTT | . | TRBJ1-1 | . | TRBV5-1
CASRPGSTEAFF | TGTGCCAGCCGCCCGGGGAGTACTGAAGCTTTCTTT | . | TRBJ1-1 | . | TRBV12-3/TRBV12-4
CASSADRGPYNEQFF | TGTGCCAGCAGCGCGGACAGGGGGCCCTACAATGAGCAGTTCTTC | once | TRBJ2-1 | TRBD1 | TRBV7-3
CASSFSGMGQPQHF | TGTGCCAGCAGTTTTTCAGGGATGGGTCAGCCCCAGCATTTT | . | TRBJ1-5 | . | TRBV27
CASSNSRDRYIYGYTF | TGTGCCAGCAGCAACTCCCGGGACAGGTACATCTATGGCTACACCTTC | . | TRBJ1-2 | TRBD1 | TRBV5-4
CASSFRNTEAFF | TGTGCCAGCAGCTTTAGGAACACTGAAGCTTTCTTT | . | TRBJ1-1 | . | TRBV5-4
CASSIVGDRGQNTEAFF | TGTGCCAGTAGTATCGTGGGGGACAGGGGGCAGAACACTGAAGCTTTCTTT | . | TRBJ1-1 | TRBD1 | TRBV19
CASTTGQHNEQFF | TGTGCCAGCACCACGGGACAGCACAATGAGCAGTTCTTC | . | TRBJ2-1 | TRBD1 | TRBV7-9
CASSILWQGRTDTQYF | TGTGCCAGTAGTATATTGTGGCAGGGGAGAACAGATACGCAGTATTTT | . | TRBJ2-3 | . | TRBV19
CATSPPPRDIQYF | TGTGCCACCTCCCCCCCTCCGAGGGACATTCAGTACTTC | . | TRBJ2-4 | . | TRBV28
CASSPGGGGQPQHF | TGTGCCAGCAGCCCAGGGGGCGGAGGGCAGCCCCAGCATTTT | . | TRBJ1-5 | TRBD1 | TRBV6-2/TRBV6-3
CASSKAGGRWGEQYF | TGTGCCAGCAGCAAAGCGGGGGGACGTTGGGGCGAGCAGTACTTC | . | TRBJ2-7 | . | TRBV21-1
CASNEGAGNTIYF | TGTGCCAGCAACGAGGGGGCTGGAAACACCATATATTTT | . | TRBJ1-3 | . | TRBV2
CASSWTGATDTQYF | TGTGCCAGCTCATGGACAGGGGCCACAGATACGCAGTATTTT | . | TRBJ2-3 | TRBD1 | TRBV18
CASSPGGTGNNQPQHF | TGTGCCAGCTCACCCGGGGGGACAGGGAATAATCAGCCCCAGCATTTT | . | TRBJ1-5 | TRBD1 | TRBV18
CASSNRDRSNTGELFF | TGTGCCAGCAGTAACCGGGACAGATCGAACACCGGGGAGCTGTTTTTT | . | TRBJ2-2 | TRBD1 | TRBV6-6
CASSSNWAGNYGYTF | TGTGCCAGCAGCTCGAATTGGGCCGGAAACTATGGCTACACCTTC | . | TRBJ1-2 | . | TRBV7-3
CASTLRTEAFF | TGTGCCAGCACCCTGAGGACTGAAGCTTTCTTT | . | TRBJ1-1 | . | TRBV28
CASSEDGSYNEQFF | TGTGCCAGCAGTGAAGACGGGAGTTACAATGAGCAGTTCTTC | . | TRBJ2-1 | . | TRBV6-1
CASSIRTGHQPQHF | TGTGCCAGTAGTATCCGGACAGGGCATCAGCCCCAGCATTTT | . | TRBJ1-5 | TRBD1 | TRBV19
CASRRGNEKLFF | TGTGCCAGCAGACGGGGGAATGAAAAACTGTTTTTT | . | TRBJ1-4 | . | TRBV3-1/TRBV3-2
CASSWGRGNYNEQFF | TGTGCCAGCAGCTGGGGAAGGGGGAACTACAATGAGCAGTTCTTC | . | TRBJ2-1 | . | TRBV27
CASSADRENYGYTF | TGTGCCAGCAGCGCGGACAGGGAGAACTATGGCTACACCTTC | . | TRBJ1-2 | TRBD1 | TRBV9
CASSPTPGGGTDTQYF | TGTGCCAGCTCACCTACCCCCGGAGGTGGCACAGATACGCAGTATTTT | . | TRBJ2-3 | . | TRBV18
CASSPPDRIYEQYF | TGTGCCAGCAGTCCCCCCGACAGGATATACGAGCAGTACTTC | . | TRBJ2-7 | . | TRBV28
CASSVGRGGSSYNEQFF | TGTGCCAGCAGCGTGGGTCGCGGGGGGAGCTCCTACAATGAGCAGTTCTTC | . | TRBJ2-1 | TRBD2 | TRBV9
CASSLATGTGEAFF | TGTGCCAGCAGCTTAGCCACCGGGACAGGGGAAGCTTTCTTT | . | TRBJ1-1 | TRBD1 | TRBV7-8
CASSMDRQPSTNEKLFF | TGTGCCAGTAGTATGGATAGACAGCCGTCAACTAATGAAAAACTGTTTTTT | once | TRBJ1-4 | . | TRBV19
CASSSPGAGGYGEAFF | TGTGCCAGCAGCTCTCCCGGCGCAGGGGGCTATGGTGAAGCTTTCTTT | . | TRBJ1-1 | TRBD1 | TRBV11-2
CASSFGRGDTEAFF | TGTGCCAGCAGCTTCGGCAGGGGGGACACTGAAGCTTTCTTT | . | TRBJ1-1 | TRBD1 | TRBV7-3
CASSETGEGNQPQHF | TGTGCCAGCAGTGAAACAGGGGAGGGCAATCAGCCCCAGCATTTT | . | TRBJ1-5 | TRBD1 | TRBV6-4
CASVGLPTMNTEAFF | TGTGCCAGCGTAGGACTTCCTACCATGAACACTGAAGCTTTCTTT | . | TRBJ1-1 | . | TRBV2
CASSLTSGGDNEQFF | TGTGCCAGCAGTTTAACTAGCGGGGGAGACAATGAGCAGTTCTTC | . | TRBJ2-1 | TRBD2 | TRBV27
CASSPGQGFPSGANVLTF | TGCGCCAGCAGCCCCGGACAGGGGTTCCCCTCTGGGGCCAACGTCCTGACTTTC | . | TRBJ2-6 | TRBD1 | TRBV5-1
CASSLLVSGDSDTQYF | TGTGCCAGCAGTTTATTGGTTAGCGGGGATTCAGATACGCAGTATTTT | . | TRBJ2-3 | TRBD2 | TRBV28
CASSPLGTGMQETQYF | TGTGCCAGCAGCCCCCTTGGGACAGGGATGCAAGAGACCCAGTACTTC | . | TRBJ2-5 | TRBD1 | TRBV3-1/TRBV3-2
CASSPGVANEQYF | TGTGCCAGCAGCCCAGGGGTAGCGAACGAGCAGTACTTC | . | TRBJ2-7 | . | TRBV7-6
CASSHGTEAFF | TGTGCCAGCAGTCATGGGACAGAAGCTTTCTTT | . | TRBJ1-1 | . | TRBV12-3/TRBV12-4
CASTPGRGIGETQYF | TGCGCCAGCACCCCGGGGCGCGGGATCGGGGAGACCCAGTACTTC | . | TRBJ2-5 | . | TRBV10-2
CASSTWTSGGRETQYF | TGTGCCAGCAGCACTTGGACTAGCGGGGGGCGGGAGACCCAGTACTTC | . | TRBJ2-5 | TRBD2 | TRBV13
CAWIGASRRDTEAFF | TGTGCCTGGATTGGGGCCTCCCGGAGGGACACTGAAGCTTTCTTT | . | TRBJ1-1 | . | TRBV30
CASSLGGAGGYTF | TGTGCCAGCAGCTTAGGGGGCGCGGGCGGCTACACCTTC | . | TRBJ1-2 | TRBD1 | TRBV5-8
CASSEQGNSPLHF | TGTGCCAGCAGTGAACAGGGTAATTCACCCCTCCACTTT | few | TRBJ1-6 | . | TRBV6-4
CAISRSGSNYGYTF | TGTGCCATCAGTAGGAGCGGGTCTAACTATGGCTACACCTTC | . | TRBJ1-2 | . | TRBV10-3
CASSGGQLSGANVLTF | TGTGCCAGCAGCGGGGGACAGCTCTCTGGGGCCAACGTCCTGACTTTC | . | TRBJ2-6 | TRBD1 | TRBV7-3
CASSLGGGQWNEQFF | TGTGCCAGCAGCCTAGGGGGGGGGCAGTGGAATGAGCAGTTCTTC | . | TRBJ2-1 | . | TRBV11-3
CASSGGGSSNYGYTF | TGTGCCAGCAGTGGAGGGGGCAGTTCTAACTATGGCTACACCTTC | few | TRBJ1-2 | TRBD1 | TRBV25-1
CASSPPRLAGTSTDTQYF | TGTGCCAGCAGCCCACCAAGACTAGCGGGTACTAGCACAGATACGCAGTATTTT | . | TRBJ2-3 | TRBD2 | TRBV3-1/TRBV3-2